The rows below give T cell receptor beta chains drawn from one sample of a study of identical twins. TCRdb redid the calling of the 5' RACE reads with MiXCR, one entry per CDR3 protein. The sample consists of approximately 250,000 distinct CDR3 sequences, 6% to 7% of them appearing once. These data also formed part of another study, on T cells expressing NK-cell markers.

The sequencing sample was made of CD8+ T cells sorted from blood. The receptors derive from a woman younger than 35 in good health. CDR3s include the opening cysteine and the closing phenylalanine or tryptophan. A D gene is named only where the DNA matches it firmly. Expanded clones are given a class, and other clones once, few, many or no size at all.

>TRBJ2-7|many|.|TRBV7-6
TGTGCCAGCAGCTTCCCGGGATACGAGCAGTACTTC
CASSFPGYEQYF
>TRBJ2-7|.|TRBD2|TRBV9
TGTGCCAGCAGCGTAGAGCGGGAAGCCTACGAGCAGTACTTC
CASSVEREAYEQYF
>TRBJ2-7|.|.|TRBV4-3
TGCGCCAGCAGCCTGACAGGGAGGACCTACGAGCAGTACTTC
CASSLTGRTYEQYF
>TRBJ2-5|few|TRBD2|TRBV2
TGTGCCAGCACAAGCGGGGAGGAGACCCAGTACTTC
CASTSGEETQYF
>TRBJ2-5|.|TRBD2|TRBV9
TGTGCCAGCAGCGGCGGGGGAACGACGGAGACCCAGTACTTC
CASSGGGTTETQYF
>TRBJ2-5|few|TRBD2|TRBV7-6
TGTGCCAGCAGCCTGACAGCGGGGGGCAAAGAGACCCAGTACTTC
CASSLTAGGKETQYF
>TRBJ2-7|.|TRBD1|TRBV5-6
TGTGCCAGCAGCTGGGGGACAGGGGCCTACGAGCAGTACTTC
CASSWGTGAYEQYF
>TRBJ1-2|many|.|TRBV12-3/TRBV12-4
TGTGCCAGCATCAAGTGGGACACCACCGGGAACTATGGCTACACCTTC
CASIKWDTTGNYGYTF
>TRBJ2-4|.|.|TRBV6-4
TGTGCCAGTCCGCGGAGGGGGACGACTACAAGAAGGAACATTCAGTACTTC
CASPRRGTTTRRNIQYF
>TRBJ2-5|.|.|TRBV6-5
TGTGCCAGCAGTTACTCGAGTAAGACCCAGTACTTC
CASSYSSKTQYF
>TRBJ2-1|few|.|TRBV12-5
TGTGCTAGTGGTTTGTTCCAAACCCCCGAGGTGCAGTTCTTC
CASGLFQTPEVQFF
>TRBJ1-6|many|.|TRBV20-1
TGCAGTGCTAGAGTTGTCGAACAGGGAAATTCACCCCTCCACTTT
CSARVVEQGNSPLHF
>TRBJ2-7|few|.|TRBV19
TGTGCCAGTAGACGGGTCGGGACCTACGAGCAGTACTTC
CASRRVGTYEQYF
>TRBJ1-2|.|.|TRBV5-1
TGCGCCAGCAGTCCTCAGGGGCGCACCGACACTGATGGCTACACCTTC
CASSPQGRTDTDGYTF
>TRBJ2-7|few|.|TRBV27
TGTGCCAGCAGTTCCGCATGGGGGAGCTACGAGCAGTACTTC
CASSSAWGSYEQYF
>TRBJ2-7|.|TRBD2|TRBV7-6
TGTGCCAGCAGCTCGGGGCCGGGACTAGCGTTATACGAGCAGTACTTC
CASSSGPGLALYEQYF
>TRBJ1-1|.|.|TRBV20-1
TGCAGTGCTTGGGGCGGGTCACTCGACGTGAACACTGAAGCTTTCTTT
CSAWGGSLDVNTEAFF
>TRBJ2-7|many|.|TRBV12-3/TRBV12-4
TGTGCCAGCACCCCCGGAGGCGAGCAGTACTTC
CASTPGGEQYF
>TRBJ2-7|.|.|TRBV5-6
TGTGCCAGCAGCACTAGTAGGTCCCCCTACGAGCAGTACTTC
CASSTSRSPYEQYF
>TRBJ2-3|few|.|TRBV6-4
TGTGCCAGCAGTGACGGGGGGGGCGCCGGGGATACGCAGTATTTT
CASSDGGGAGDTQYF
>TRBJ2-7|few|.|TRBV12-3/TRBV12-4
TGTGCCAGCAGCACCGGGACAACGGGTTCCTACGAGCAGTACTTC
CASSTGTTGSYEQYF
>TRBJ2-1|few|TRBD2|TRBV7-2
TGTGCCAGCAGCACCCCGGGGGGGGGCTACAATGAGCAGTTCTTC
CASSTPGGGYNEQFF
>TRBJ2-7|many|TRBD1|TRBV12-3/TRBV12-4
TGTGCCAGCAGCATACAGGGGGCGTACGAGCAGTACTTC
CASSIQGAYEQYF
>TRBJ2-2|few|.|TRBV13
TGTGCCAGCAGCTCCGGACTTACCATAGGGGAGCTGTTTTTT
CASSSGLTIGELFF
>TRBJ1-5|many|.|TRBV9
TGTGCCAGCAGCATCCCACTTAGCAAGCCCCAGCATTTT
CASSIPLSKPQHF
>TRBJ2-5|.|.|TRBV6-2/TRBV6-3
TGTGCCAGCAGTTATGTGTTGGAGACCCAGTACTTC
CASSYVLETQYF
>TRBJ2-1|many|.|TRBV20-1
TGCAGTGCTAGAGATGACGGGGACTACAATGAGCAGTTCTTC
CSARDDGDYNEQFF